This note documents a single TCR beta chain sequence. Its matching antigen is unknown. This sample was taken from a study of T cell repertoires in cytomegalovirus infection. Turning to the study itself: HLA-C-restricted CMV epitopes, recently identified, and well-studied HLA-B-restricted ones were used by the study.

Each CDR3 protein gets one entry after TCRdb re-called the reads with MiXCR. Of 380,000 or so distinct CDR3 sequences in the sample, around a third are singletons; the top ten hold approximately 13%. Study-level findings and limits: There were carriers of CMV plus the relevant HLA, and cumulative public TCR beta family frequency identified them.

This CDR3 is built from 13 residues. Losses at the gene ends were 6 bases for V and 4 bases for J; bases not matched to a gene: 3. Per germline, CDR1 LNHDA and CDR2 SQIVND (reference sequence). This material consisted of cultured PBMCs, taken from culture after CMV antigen stimulation. The receptor comes from a human donor in good health (CMV status not recorded). Some clones in this sample may be carry-over from other donors' samples. The chain carries TRBV19 and TRBJ2-1, with 7 bases matching TRBD1. CDR3 DNA sequence: TGTGCCAGTAGACAGACAGGGTACAATGAGCAGTTCTTC. As protein: CASRQTGYNEQFF.